Below, 3 T cell receptor beta chains from the same sample are listed, as sequenced in a study of cytomegalovirus exposure and HLA in healthy donors. The PCR ran on 60 Vbeta and 13 Jbeta primers. Sequenced by immunoSEQ multiplex PCR; TCRdb stores in-frame clones only, minus some. The table has 110,000 to 150,000 clones, about three quarters seen once. The sequencing input was PBMCs. The source is a male donor in good health and CMV-seropositive.

The chain couples TRBV2 to TRBJ1-1, with D possibly being TRBD1 (6 bases). The CDR3 contains 13 residues. The V gene lost 7 bases and the J gene lost 0 bases, with 9 bases spanning the gap. Germline-derived CDR1 and CDR2 are SNHLY and FYNNEI. CDR3 in DNA: TGTGCCAGCATCAGGGGCATGAACACTGAAGCTTTCTTT. It yields the protein CASIRGMNTEAFF.

The V gene is TRBV7-2, the J gene TRBJ1-6; weak D call: TRBD1 (6 bases). The CDR3 totals 13 residues. Trimming pared 5 bases from V and 10 bases from J, leaving 12 bases between. Germline CDR1 SGHTA, CDR2 FQGNSA. CDR3 DNA: TGTGCCAGCAGCGTGGGACAAGCCTCACCCCTCCACTTT. It specifies CASSVGQASPLHF.

The CDR3 DNA reads as TGTGCCAGCAGTGAAGAACGATCGAGCGAGCAGTACTTC. Its translation: CASSEERSSEQYF. The V call is TRBV6-1, the J call TRBJ2-7, with D unresolved. CDR1 is MNHNS, CDR2 SASEGT, per germline. With 1 base removed from V and 6 bases from J, the gap between germline ends came to 10 bases. The CDR3 length is 13 residues.